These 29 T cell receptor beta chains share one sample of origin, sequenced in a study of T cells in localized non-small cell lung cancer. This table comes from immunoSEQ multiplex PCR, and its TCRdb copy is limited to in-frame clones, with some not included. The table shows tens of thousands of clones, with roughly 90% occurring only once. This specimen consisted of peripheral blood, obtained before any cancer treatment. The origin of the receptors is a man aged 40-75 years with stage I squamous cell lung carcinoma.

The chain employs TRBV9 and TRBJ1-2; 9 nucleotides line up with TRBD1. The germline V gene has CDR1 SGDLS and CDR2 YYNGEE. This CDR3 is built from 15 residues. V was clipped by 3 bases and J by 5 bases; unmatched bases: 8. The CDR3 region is CASSALTGTGYGYTF. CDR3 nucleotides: TGTGCCAGCAGCGCGCTAACCGGGACAGGGTATGGCTACACCTTC. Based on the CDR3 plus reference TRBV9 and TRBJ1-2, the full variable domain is DSGVTQTPKHLITATGQRVTLRCSPRSGDLSVYWYQQSLDQGLQFLIQYYNGEERAKGNILERFSAQQFPDLHSELNLSSLELGDSALYFCASSALTGTGYGYTFGSGTRLTVV.

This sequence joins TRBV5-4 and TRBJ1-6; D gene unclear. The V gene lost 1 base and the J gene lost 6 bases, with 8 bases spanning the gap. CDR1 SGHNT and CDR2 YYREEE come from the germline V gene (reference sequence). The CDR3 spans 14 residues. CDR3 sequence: CASSLKTANSPLHF. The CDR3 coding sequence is TGTGCCAGCAGCTTGAAGACGGCTAATTCACCCCTCCACTTT.

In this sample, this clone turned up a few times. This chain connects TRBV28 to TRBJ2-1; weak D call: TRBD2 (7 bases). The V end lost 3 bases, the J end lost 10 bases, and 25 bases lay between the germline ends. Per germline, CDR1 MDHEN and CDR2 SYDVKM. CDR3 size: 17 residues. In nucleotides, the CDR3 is TGTGCCAGCAGTTTCTCTAGCGTGGGGGGGCACCCCTTCGAGCAGTTCTTC. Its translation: CASSFSSVGGHPFEQFF.

DNA of the CDR3: TGTGCCAGCAGCTTAGATACGGGAGCTAACTATGGCTACACCTTC. Protein product: CASSLDTGANYGYTF. The chain couples TRBV11-2 to TRBJ1-2; D not resolved. The ends were cut back, 0 bases at V and 0 bases at J, with 8 bases in the middle. The CDR3 contains 15 residues. Germline V gene sequence: CDR1 SGHAT, CDR2 FQNNGV.

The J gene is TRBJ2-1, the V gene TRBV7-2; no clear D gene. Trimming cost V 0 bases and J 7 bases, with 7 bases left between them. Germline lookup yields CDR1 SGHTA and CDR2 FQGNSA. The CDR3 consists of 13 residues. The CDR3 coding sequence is TGTGCCAGCAGCTTAGCGCCCCGGAATGAGCAGTTCTTC. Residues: CASSLAPRNEQFF.

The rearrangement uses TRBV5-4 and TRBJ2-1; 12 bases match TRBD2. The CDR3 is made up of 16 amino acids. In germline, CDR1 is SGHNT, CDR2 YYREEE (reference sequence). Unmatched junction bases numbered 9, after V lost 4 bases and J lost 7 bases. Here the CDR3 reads CASSPEGTSGLNEQFF. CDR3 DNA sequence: TGTGCCAGCAGCCCGGAGGGGACTAGCGGGCTTAATGAGCAGTTCTTC.

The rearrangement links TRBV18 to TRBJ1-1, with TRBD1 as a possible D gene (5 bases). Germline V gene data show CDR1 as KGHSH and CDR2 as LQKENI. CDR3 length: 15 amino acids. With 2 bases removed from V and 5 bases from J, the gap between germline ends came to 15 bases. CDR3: CASSPGAAAWTEAFF. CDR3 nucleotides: TGTGCCAGCTCACCAGGGGCAGCAGCCTGGACTGAAGCTTTCTTT.

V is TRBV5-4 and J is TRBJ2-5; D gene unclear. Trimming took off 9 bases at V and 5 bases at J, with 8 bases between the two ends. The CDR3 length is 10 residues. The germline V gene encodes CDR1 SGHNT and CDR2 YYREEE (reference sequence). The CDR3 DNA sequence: TGTGCCATCCTTGAGGAGACCCAGTACTTC. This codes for CAILEETQYF.

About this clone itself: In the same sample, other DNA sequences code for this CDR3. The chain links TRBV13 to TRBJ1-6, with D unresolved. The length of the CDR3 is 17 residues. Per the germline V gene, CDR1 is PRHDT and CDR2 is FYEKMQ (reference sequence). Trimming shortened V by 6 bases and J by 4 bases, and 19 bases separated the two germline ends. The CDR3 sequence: CASSPRARLGYNSPLHF. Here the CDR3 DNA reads TGTGCCAGCAGTCCTAGGGCCCGGCTCGGATATAATTCACCCCTCCACTTT.

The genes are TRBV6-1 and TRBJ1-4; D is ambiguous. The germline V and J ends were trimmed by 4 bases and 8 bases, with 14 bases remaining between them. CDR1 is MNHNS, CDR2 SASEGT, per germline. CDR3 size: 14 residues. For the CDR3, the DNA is TGTGCCAGCAGTGTGGTGGAAGGATCAGAAAAACTGTTTTTT. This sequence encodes CASSVVEGSEKLFF.

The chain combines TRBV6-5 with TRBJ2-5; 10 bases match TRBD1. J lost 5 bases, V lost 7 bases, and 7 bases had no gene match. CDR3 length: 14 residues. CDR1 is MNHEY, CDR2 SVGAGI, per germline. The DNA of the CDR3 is TGTGCCAGCAATAAGGACAGGGGGTACGAGACCCAGTACTTC. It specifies CASNKDRGYETQYF.

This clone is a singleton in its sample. The CDR3 DNA reads TGTGCCAGCAGCGATCCGGGTCGTTCTCCCAACACCATATATTTT. Its translation: CASSDPGRSPNTIYF. The chain links TRBV2 to TRBJ1-3; D unresolved. Germline V lookup: CDR1 SNHLY, CDR2 FYNNEI. The CDR3 contains 15 residues. Trimming shortened V by 6 bases and J by 7 bases, and 19 bases separated the two germline ends.

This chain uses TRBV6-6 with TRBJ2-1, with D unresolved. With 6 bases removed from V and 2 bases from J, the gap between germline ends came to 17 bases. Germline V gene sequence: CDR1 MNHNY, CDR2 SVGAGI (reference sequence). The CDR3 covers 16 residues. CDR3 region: CASSGRFASPYNEQFF. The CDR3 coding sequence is TGTGCCAGCAGCGGCCGGTTTGCGTCGCCCTACAATGAGCAGTTCTTC.

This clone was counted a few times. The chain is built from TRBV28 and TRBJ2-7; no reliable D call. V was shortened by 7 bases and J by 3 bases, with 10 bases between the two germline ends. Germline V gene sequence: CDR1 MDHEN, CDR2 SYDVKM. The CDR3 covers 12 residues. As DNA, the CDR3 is TGTGCCAGCACCATGGGCAGCTACGAGCAGTACTTC. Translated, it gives CASTMGSYEQYF. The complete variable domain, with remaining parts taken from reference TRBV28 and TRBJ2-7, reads DVKVTQSSRYLVKRTGEKVFLECVQDMDHENMFWYRQDPGLGLRLIYFSYDVKMKEKGDIPEGYSVSREKKERFSLILESASTNQTSMYLCASTMGSYEQYFGPGTRLTVT.

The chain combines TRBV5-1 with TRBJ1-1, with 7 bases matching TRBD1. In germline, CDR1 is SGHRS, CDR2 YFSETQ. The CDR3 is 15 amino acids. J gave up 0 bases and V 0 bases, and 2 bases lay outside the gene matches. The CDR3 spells CASSLGGQMNTEAFF. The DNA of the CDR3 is TGCGCCAGCAGCTTGGGGGGACAGATGAACACTGAAGCTTTCTTT.

CDR3 loop: CASSPTGAGANVLTF. CDR3 DNA: TGTGCCAGCTCACCTACTGGGGCCGGGGCCAACGTCCTGACTTTC. The J gene is TRBJ2-6, the V gene TRBV18, with D possibly being TRBD1 (5 bases). Deletions cut 3 bases from V and 4 bases from J, with 10 bases between. Germline CDR1 is KGHSH and CDR2 is LQKENI. The CDR3 runs 15 residues. The full variable domain, rest sourced from reference TRBV18 and TRBJ2-6, is NAGVMQNPRHLVRRRGQEARLRCSPMKGHSHVYWYRQLPEEGLKFMVYLQKENIIDESGMPKERFSAEFPKEGPSILRIQQVVRGDSAAYFCASSPTGAGANVLTFGAGSRLTVL.

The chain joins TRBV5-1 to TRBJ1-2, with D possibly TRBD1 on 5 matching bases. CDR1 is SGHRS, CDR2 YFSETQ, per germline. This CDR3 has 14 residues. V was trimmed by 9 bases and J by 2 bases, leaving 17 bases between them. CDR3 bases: TGCGCCACCGCTCCCGCCCAGGGAAACTATGGCTACACCTTC. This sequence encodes CATAPAQGNYGYTF.

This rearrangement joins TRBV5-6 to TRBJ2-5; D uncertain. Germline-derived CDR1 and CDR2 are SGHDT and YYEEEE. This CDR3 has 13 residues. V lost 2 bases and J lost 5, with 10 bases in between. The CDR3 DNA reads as TGTGCCAGCAGCTTAGTTTCCGGGGAGACCCAGTACTTC. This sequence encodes CASSLVSGETQYF.

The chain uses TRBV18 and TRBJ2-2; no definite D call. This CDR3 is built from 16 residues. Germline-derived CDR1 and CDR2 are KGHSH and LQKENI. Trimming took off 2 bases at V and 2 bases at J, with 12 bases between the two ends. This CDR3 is CASSPFGTANTGELFF. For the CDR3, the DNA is TGTGCCAGCTCACCATTCGGAACAGCAAACACCGGGGAGCTGTTTTTT.

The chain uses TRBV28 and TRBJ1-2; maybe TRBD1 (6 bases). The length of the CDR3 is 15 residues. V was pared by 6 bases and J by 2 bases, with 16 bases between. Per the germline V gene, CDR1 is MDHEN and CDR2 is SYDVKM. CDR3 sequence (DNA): TGTGCCAGCAGCACAAGGGGGGGGCCGAACTATGGCTACACCTTC. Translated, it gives CASSTRGGPNYGYTF.

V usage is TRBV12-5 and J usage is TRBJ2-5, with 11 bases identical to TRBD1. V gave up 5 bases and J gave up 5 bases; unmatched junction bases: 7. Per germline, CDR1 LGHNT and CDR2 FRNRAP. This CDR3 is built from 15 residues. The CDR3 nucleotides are TGTGCTAGTGGTACGGGGACAGGGGGAGGTGAGACCCAGTACTTC. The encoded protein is CASGTGTGGGETQYF.

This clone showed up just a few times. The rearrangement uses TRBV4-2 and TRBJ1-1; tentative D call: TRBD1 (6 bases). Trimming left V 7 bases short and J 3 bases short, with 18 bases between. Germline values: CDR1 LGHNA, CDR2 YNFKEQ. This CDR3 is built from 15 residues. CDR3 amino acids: CASNLRSGGDTEAFF. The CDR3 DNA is TGTGCCAGCAACCTAAGATCCGGGGGCGACACTGAAGCTTTCTTT.

The CDR3 here is CAISPGLTKNTGELFF. The CDR3 bases are TGTGCCATCAGTCCGGGACTCACAAAGAACACCGGGGAGCTGTTTTTT. The chain recombines TRBV10-3 with TRBJ2-2, with a tentative D call TRBD2 (6 bases). The CDR3 totals 16 residues. CDR1 and CDR2 (germline): ENHRY, SYGVKD. V lost 5 bases and J lost 1, with 14 bases in between.

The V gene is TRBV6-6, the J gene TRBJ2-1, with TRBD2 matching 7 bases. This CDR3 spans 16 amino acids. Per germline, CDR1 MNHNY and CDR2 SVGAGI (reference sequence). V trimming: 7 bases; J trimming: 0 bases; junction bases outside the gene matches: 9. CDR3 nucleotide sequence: TGTGCCAGCACGCCTGGACTAGTGCACTCCTACAATGAGCAGTTCTTC. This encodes CASTPGLVHSYNEQFF.

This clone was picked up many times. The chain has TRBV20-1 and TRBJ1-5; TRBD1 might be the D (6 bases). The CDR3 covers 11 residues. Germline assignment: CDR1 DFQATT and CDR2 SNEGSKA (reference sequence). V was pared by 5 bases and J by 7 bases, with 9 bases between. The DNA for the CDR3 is TGCAGTGCTGCAGGGGCCCAGCCCCAGCATTTT. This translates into CSAAGAQPQHF.

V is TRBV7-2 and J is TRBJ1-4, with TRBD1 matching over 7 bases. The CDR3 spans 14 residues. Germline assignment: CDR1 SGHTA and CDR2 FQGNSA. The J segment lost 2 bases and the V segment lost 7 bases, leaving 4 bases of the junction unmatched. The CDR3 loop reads CASKTGPTNEKLFF. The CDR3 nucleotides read TGTGCCAGCAAGACAGGGCCCACTAATGAAAAACTGTTTTTT.

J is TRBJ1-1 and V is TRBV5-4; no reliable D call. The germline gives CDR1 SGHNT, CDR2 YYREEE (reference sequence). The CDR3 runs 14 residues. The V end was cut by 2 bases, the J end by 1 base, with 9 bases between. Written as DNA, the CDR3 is TGTGCCAGCAGCTTTAAGGAAAGGAACACTGAAGCTTTCTTT. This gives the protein CASSFKERNTEAFF.

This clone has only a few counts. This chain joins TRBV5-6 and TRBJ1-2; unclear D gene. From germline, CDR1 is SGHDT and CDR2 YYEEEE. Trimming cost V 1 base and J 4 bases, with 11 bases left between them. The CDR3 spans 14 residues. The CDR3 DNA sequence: TGTGCCAGCAGCTTGAAGAGGACCGTCTATGGCTACACCTTC. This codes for CASSLKRTVYGYTF.

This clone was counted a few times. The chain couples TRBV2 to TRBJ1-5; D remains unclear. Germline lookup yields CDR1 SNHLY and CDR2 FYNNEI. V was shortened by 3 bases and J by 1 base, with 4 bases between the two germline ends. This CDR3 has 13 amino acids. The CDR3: CASSDRSNQPQHF. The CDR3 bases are TGTGCCAGCAGTGACCGGAGCAATCAGCCCCAGCATTTT.